This TCR beta chain was obtained from a study of regulatory T cells in long-lasting Graves disease. Regarding time point: newly diagnosed GD, antithyroid drugs for less than 3 months. The authors made the TCR library using RNA they extracted from PBMCs. Per germline, CDR1 MNHNS and CDR2 SASEGT. V lost 10 bases to trimming and J lost 5 bases; unmatched junction nucleotides: 9. This CDR3 comprises 13 residues. With iRepertoire HTBI primers and Arm-PCR of CDR3 regions, TCR beta libraries were built. One entry per CDR3 protein results from TCRdb running MiXCR on the multiplex PCR reads. The table has 350,000 to 500,000 distinct CDR3 sequences, about 15% seen once. In addition, the sample was reused for a study of T cells in Graves' hyperthyroidism and ophthalmopathy.

The chain joins TRBV6-1 to TRBJ2-5; 8 bases are shared with TRBD2. Specimen: peripheral blood mononuclear cells (PBMCs), collected at new diagnosis, from a patient treated with antithyroid drugs. This clonotype was obtained from a woman between 50 and 59 years old with Graves disease. The CDR3 coding sequence is TGTGCCACCCAAGCGGGAGTGTCGGAGACCCAGTACTTC. Translated, it gives CATQAGVSETQYF.